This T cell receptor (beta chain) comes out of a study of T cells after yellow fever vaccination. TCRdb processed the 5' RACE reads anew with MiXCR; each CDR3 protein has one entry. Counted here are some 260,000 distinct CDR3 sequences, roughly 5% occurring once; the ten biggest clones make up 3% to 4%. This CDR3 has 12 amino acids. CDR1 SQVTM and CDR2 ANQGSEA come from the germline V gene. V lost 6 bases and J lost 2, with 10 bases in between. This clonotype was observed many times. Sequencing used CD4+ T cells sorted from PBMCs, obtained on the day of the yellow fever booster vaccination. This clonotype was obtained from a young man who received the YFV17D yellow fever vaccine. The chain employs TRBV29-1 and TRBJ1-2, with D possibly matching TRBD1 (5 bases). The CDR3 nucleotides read TGCAGCGTGGGGACCGGGAACTATGGCTACACCTTC. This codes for CSVGTGNYGYTF.